This is a list of T cell receptor beta chains from one sample in a study of cytomegalovirus exposure and HLA in healthy donors. Profiling relied on immunoSEQ multiplex PCR, and the TCRdb table lists in-frame clones only, not all of them. This sample has roughly 180,000 clones, with around 72% found just once. The specimen was PBMCs. These receptor sequences come from a female donor in good health and CMV-seronegative. The CDR3 runs from the conserved cysteine through the conserved F or W. Each record gives: J gene, V gene, clone size, D gene, CDR3 DNA, CDR3 protein. A D gene is named only where the DNA matches it firmly. For some rows the clone size is stated as once, few or many, or as a class when expanded; others skip it.

>TRBJ1-5|TRBV7-8|once|TRBD1
TGTGCCAGCAGCTGGACAGGGTATAGCAATCAGCCCCAGCATTTT
CASSWTGYSNQPQHF
>TRBJ1-6|TRBV7-9|NA|TRBD1
TGTGCCAGCAGCTCAAACAACCGGGACAGGGATAATTCACCCCTCCACTTT
CASSSNNRDRDNSPLHF
>TRBJ2-1|TRBV7-6|NA|NA
TGTGCCAGCAGCTTATTGGTAGCTCGGGACAATGAGCAGTTCTTC
CASSLLVARDNEQFF
>TRBJ1-3|TRBV4-3|few|NA
TGCGCCAGCAGCCAAACCAAGTGGGCTTCTGGAAACACCATATATTTT
CASSQTKWASGNTIYF
>TRBJ2-7|TRBV25-1|NA|NA
TGTGCCAGCAGTGCTTCCGGGACAACCTACGAGCAGTACTTC
CASSASGTTYEQYF
>TRBJ1-1|TRBV7-8|few|TRBD1
TGTGCCAGCAGCTTACGGGACAGGGGCTCGAACACTGAAGCTTTCTTT
CASSLRDRGSNTEAFF
>TRBJ2-5|TRBV7-3|NA|NA
TGTGCCAGCAGCAATAATACGGGAGTGAGAGAGACCCAGTACTTC
CASSNNTGVRETQYF
>TRBJ1-2|TRBV18|NA|TRBD1
TGTGCCAGCTCACCCGCGACAGGGAACTATGGCTACACCTTC
CASSPATGNYGYTF
>TRBJ2-3|TRBV5-6|NA|NA
TGTGCCAGCACATCCCTCGGGGGGCCAGAGGCAGATACGCAGTATTTT
CASTSLGGPEADTQYF
>TRBJ1-1|TRBV11-1|NA|TRBD1
TGTGCCAGCAGCTTTGGACAGGGGAGGGGCACTGAAGCTTTCTTT
CASSFGQGRGTEAFF
>TRBJ2-7|TRBV7-9|NA|TRBD1
TGTGCCAGCAGCTCGGACAGGGCATCTTCCTACGAGCAGTACTTC
CASSSDRASSYEQYF
>TRBJ1-4|TRBV6-6|few|TRBD1
TGTGCCAGCAGACTGGACAGGGCTACTAATGAAAAACTGTTTTTT
CASRLDRATNEKLFF
>TRBJ1-2|TRBV7-2|NA|TRBD1
TGTGCCAGCAGAAATACCGGACAGGGAATCTATGGCTACACCTTC
CASRNTGQGIYGYTF
>TRBJ2-5|TRBV9|few|NA
TGTGCCCGGCCACAGACATCACTAGCTCCGAGGGAAGAGACCCAGTACTTC
CARPQTSLAPREETQYF
>TRBJ1-2|TRBV5-4|NA|NA
TGTGCCAGCAGCTTGGCGGGAGCTAACTATGGCTACACCTTC
CASSLAGANYGYTF
>TRBJ2-1|TRBV27|once|NA
TGTGCCAGCAGTTTATTAGGGGAGGTGAATGAGCAGTTCTTC
CASSLLGEVNEQFF
>TRBJ2-6|TRBV7-9|NA|NA
TGTGGAACACGAGGGTCAGGGGCCAACGTCCTGACTTTC
CGTRGSGANVLTF
>TRBJ1-1|TRBV5-8|NA|NA
TGTGCCAGCAGCTTGTCAGGTGAAGCTTTCTTT
CASSLSGEAFF
>TRBJ1-2|TRBV28|NA|NA
TGTGCCAGTTGGGCAACCAACAGGGTCTATGGCTACACCTTC
CASWATNRVYGYTF
>TRBJ2-5|TRBV4-1|NA|TRBD1
TGCGCCAGCAGCCAAACAGGGGGCCTGGGGGAGACCCAGTACTTC
CASSQTGGLGETQYF
>TRBJ1-4|TRBV28|NA|NA
TGTGCCAGCAGTTTAGGGCGGGGGCTGAATGAAAAACTGTTTTTT
CASSLGRGLNEKLFF
>TRBJ2-4|TRBV29-1|NA|TRBD2
TGCAGCGCCCAGACTAGCGGGAAAAACATTCAGTACTTC
CSAQTSGKNIQYF
>TRBJ1-1|TRBV9|NA|TRBD1
TGTGCCAGCAGCGCGGGACAGGCGAACACTGAAGCTTTCTTT
CASSAGQANTEAFF
>TRBJ1-5|TRBV6-1|NA|TRBD1
TGTGCCAGCAGTGAAGGGACAGGGGGGGGTCAGCCCCAGCATTTT
CASSEGTGGGQPQHF
>TRBJ2-4|TRBV6-6|once|NA
TGTGCCAGCAGGGGGTTGGGGGGATGGGTCAAAAACATTCAGTACTTC
CASRGLGGWVKNIQYF
>TRBJ1-4|TRBV4-2|few|NA
TGTGCCAGCAGCCACGATGGGGCGGGGGGGTTCGAAAAACTGTTTTTT
CASSHDGAGGFEKLFF
>TRBJ2-5|TRBV6-5|NA|NA
TGTGCCAGCAGTTGGGGCGCTTCGAAGACCCAGTACTTC
CASSWGASKTQYF
>TRBJ1-3|TRBV30|once|NA
TGTGCCTGGAGCTCCGTAGACACCATATATTTT
CAWSSVDTIYF
>TRBJ1-2|TRBV5-1|few|NA
TGCGCCAGCAGCTTGTACGGGACAAACGACTATGGCTACACCTTC
CASSLYGTNDYGYTF
>TRBJ2-5|TRBV11-3|NA|TRBD2
TGTGCCAGCAGCTTAAAGTGGGAGGGCCAAGAGACCCAGTACTTC
CASSLKWEGQETQYF
>TRBJ1-2|TRBV28|NA|TRBD1
TGTGCCAGCAGCCCCGGGACAGGGGCTAACTATGGCTACACCTTC
CASSPGTGANYGYTF
>TRBJ2-7|TRBV6-5|few|NA
TGTGCCAGCAGTTACAACAGCCCCTCCTACGAGCAGTACTTC
CASSYNSPSYEQYF
>TRBJ2-7|TRBV5-1|NA|NA
TGCGCCAGCAGCTTGGCCCTGCAGGGAGGTACACGCGAGCAGTACTTC
CASSLALQGGTREQYF
>TRBJ1-1|TRBV6-5|NA|NA
TGTGCCAGCAGTTACTCAATTCAGGACACTGAAGCTTTCTTT
CASSYSIQDTEAFF
>TRBJ1-2|TRBV6-5|NA|NA
TGTGCCAGCAGCTCGCGGGGGGCCTGGGGCTACACCTTC
CASSSRGAWGYTF
>TRBJ2-7|TRBV18|NA|NA
TGTGCCAGCTCACCACGGCTGGGATCGGGGCGGGGCTCCTACGAGCAGTACTTC
CASSPRLGSGRGSYEQYF
>TRBJ1-4|TRBV21-1|NA|NA
TGTGCCAGCAGCAAAGGGGCCTGTCGGGGGGGAAAACTGTTTTTT
CASSKGACRGGKLFF
>TRBJ2-6|TRBV7-9|once|NA
TGTGCCAGCAGCTCCCACTCTGGGGCCAACGTCCTGACTTTC
CASSSHSGANVLTF
>TRBJ1-2|TRBV10-3|few|NA
TGTGCCATCAGTGAGAAGACAGATGGCTATGGCTACACCTTC
CAISEKTDGYGYTF
>TRBJ2-2|TRBV7-2|NA|TRBD2
TGTGCCAGCAGCGCTGGGACTAGCGGTGGAGGGGAGCTGTTTTTT
CASSAGTSGGGELFF
>TRBJ2-7|TRBV11-2|NA|TRBD1
TGTGCCAGCAGCTTTACAGGGGGATACGAGCAGTACTTC
CASSFTGGYEQYF
>TRBJ2-2|TRBV4-3|NA|TRBD2
TGCGCCAGCAGCCCCAGAGAAGCGGGAGGGAACACCGGGGAGCTGTTTTTT
CASSPREAGGNTGELFF
>TRBJ2-5|TRBV11-3|NA|TRBD1
TGTGCCAGCACGACGGACAGGGCCCTCCGGGGGGAGACCCAGTACTTC
CASTTDRALRGETQYF
>TRBJ2-3|TRBV18|NA|NA
TGTGCCAGCTCACCACCCCGGGAGTCAGGCACAGATACGCAGTATTTT
CASSPPRESGTDTQYF
>TRBJ1-2|TRBV7-2|NA|NA
TGTGCCAGCAGCTCCGGACTGAATAACTATGGCTACACCTTC
CASSSGLNNYGYTF
>TRBJ2-3|TRBV27|once|TRBD2
TGTGCCAGCAGTTTAGCCCCGGGACTAGCGGCAGATACGCAGTATTTT
CASSLAPGLAADTQYF